The present entry profiles one TCR beta chain with its context. The specificity of this receptor is unknown. The record has no base qualities; no much larger clone is one base away. The entry originates in a study of T cell responses to AZD1222 COVID-19 vaccine (dated by TCRdb to the early 2020s). For the wider study: A total of approximately 250 trial participants underwent TCR sequencing, of whom some 200 had received two doses of AZD1222 and around 26 had received two doses of the MenACWY control vaccine. Trial participants were enrolled into age subgroups of 18-55, 56-69 and 70-plus years, which contained 148, 28 and 57 TCR-sequenced participants, respectively. Broad study findings and their caveats: After two AZD1222 doses, spike-specific TCR breadth and depth were significantly higher than at day 0 and than in MenACWY recipients. Participants were mostly white British and included more females than males, and it was suggested by the authors that clonal diversity may have been underestimated. In the small 56-69-year group, the increase in depth fell short of significance, most likely because of low power. Reportedly, close to half of the unique spike-specific TCRs recognized epitopes lying outside the regions that are mutated in the B.1.351 and B.1.1.7 variants. No day 14 peak-response samples were available, so repertoires were characterized only after the peak T cell response. Only a handful of AZD1222 recipients were SARS-CoV-2 seropositive at baseline, limiting conclusions about previously exposed vaccinees. The vaccine-associated CD4 TCRs covered the entire spike protein, and the dominant responses fell in regions 160-218 and 743-854.

The meaning of the sample's time point label: about 28 days (+/-7) after the second vaccine dose. The sample's treatment or condition label, in plain terms: meningococcal conjugate vaccine given as trial control. Vaccinee samples came from UK trials COV001 and COV002, including a single-blind randomized controlled phase 2/3 trial of AZD1222 (ChAdOx1 nCoV-19) in healthy adults. For TCRbeta chain sequencing, PBMC samples from trial participants were taken at day 0 and at day 28 after the second dose. The CDR3 regions of human TCRbeta chains were analyzed by immunosequencing. As for the authors' bioinformatics: TCRs in the repertoires were matched against a reference library of SARS-CoV-2-specific TCRs that had been generated with the MIRA antigen-specificity platform. Breadth meant the fraction of unique TCRs that were SARS-CoV-2-associated, whereas depth meant the fraction of total T cells that were SARS-CoV-2-associated. Using the MIRA data, each spike-specific TCR was mapped to the spike region that the TCR reacts to and placed in a CD4 or CD8 class. Log10-transformed breadth and depth values were compared by one-way ANOVA with Sidak's multiple comparisons tests. The immuneACCESS repertoire file appears here via TCRdb, limited to in-frame rearrangements. These files lack a portion of the clones; in checked studies, under half of the deficit traces to unresolved V genes, and the cause of the others is not known. V and J calls and clone size are copied from that table; D and trimming were computed from the DNA. The sample records roughly 200,000 clones, about 93% of which are singletons. 0.8% to 1.3% of the sample belongs to the ten largest clones.

Based on the germline V gene (reference sequence), the CDR1 and CDR2 sequences are GTSNPN and SVGIG. The CDR3 goes from the cysteine to the phenylalanine over 13 residues. Of the read, only the CDR3 DNA is kept; its 39 bases are in frame from base 1. Deletion took 3 bases off V and 4 bases off J, with a span of 10 bases between the germline ends. The sequence joins TRBV30 to TRBJ1-5; no D gene call is confident. The source is an adult who received the MenACWY meningococcal vaccine as a control. Material: peripheral blood, obtained 28 days after the second dose of the MenACWY control vaccine. The DNA is as follows: TGTGCCTGGAGCAAGGGCGCGAATCAGCCCCAGCATTTT. Its coded protein is CAWSKGANQPQHF. Reference TRBV30 and TRBJ1-5 genes cover what lies past the CDR3, so the full variable domain is SQTIHQWPATLVQPVGSPLSLECTVEGTSNPNLYWYRQAAGRGLQLLFYSVGIGQISSEVPQNLSASRPQDRQFILSSKKLLLSDSGFYLCAWSKGANQPQHFGDGTRLSIL.